This TCR beta chain was sequenced in a study of blood T cell repertoires in COVID-19. On the study more broadly: Sites in the United States, Italy and Spain provided acute and convalescent COVID-19 samples. T cells, B-cell-depleted T cells, or PBMCs supplied cDNA or gDNA.

In the original analysis: How many nucleated cells were present was estimated from reference gene primer amplification. Data came from immunoSEQ multiplex PCR; TCRdb stores just in-frame clones and leaves some out. The V and J calls and the clone size are those of that table, but D and trimming were determined from the DNA. The profile shows tens of thousands of clones, about 87% of them singletons. This CDR3 is 13 amino acids long. Trimming removed 6 bases from V and 0 bases from J, with 6 bases in between. Germline CDR1 reads SSHAT; CDR2 reads FNYEAQ (reference sequence). Source material: peripheral blood. The rearrangement uses TRBV7-7 and TRBJ2-1, with D unresolved. This TCR was sampled from a human donor in a cohort sampled during active COVID-19. The CDR3 loop reads CASSPSSYNEQFF. CDR3 nucleotides: TGTGCCAGCAGTCCTTCCTCCTACAATGAGCAGTTCTTC.